This is a list of T cell receptor beta chains from one sample in a study of monozygotic twins with inflammatory bowel disease. Following a re-call of the 5' RACE reads, TCRdb has one entry per CDR3 protein and lacks DNA. There are approximately 400,000 distinct CDR3 sequences in the sample, with 2% to 3% held by the top ten. The sequencing sample was made of blood. The receptors were gathered from a human donor with ulcerative colitis or Crohn's disease, or a healthy co-twin of an affected twin (not recorded which). Each CDR3 is given with its conserved first and last residue.

CDR3	V	J
CASSTGTGGSAGELFF	TRBV5-1	TRBJ2-2
CASSLSGGPRETQYF	TRBV12-3/TRBV12-4	TRBJ2-5
CASSDRRWQDTDTQYF	TRBV6-2/TRBV6-3	TRBJ2-3
CASSSTGQNYEQYF	TRBV11-2	TRBJ2-7
CASSTRLGRGSGETQYF	TRBV7-9	TRBJ2-5
CASSYWQYRQETQYF	TRBV6-5	TRBJ2-5
CASSEYDGGPYGEQFF	TRBV25-1	TRBJ2-1
CAISGAGGLTDTQYF	TRBV10-3	TRBJ2-3
CASSFGRNTEAFF	TRBV7-2	TRBJ1-1
CASRGRGSGANVLTF	TRBV5-8	TRBJ2-6
CASRPTGVTGYTF	TRBV7-9	TRBJ1-2
CASSYSRPSNQPQHF	TRBV6-2/TRBV6-3	TRBJ1-5
CASSAGTGTHQETQYF	TRBV9	TRBJ2-5
CASSRGRGSPLHF	TRBV7-3	TRBJ1-6
CASSGGSNQPQHF	TRBV4-2	TRBJ1-5
CASSSVVATQYF	TRBV6-2/TRBV6-3	TRBJ2-3
CASLPARRGGIEKLFF	TRBV7-9	TRBJ1-4
CASSTAGVIPYSYEQYF	TRBV19	TRBJ2-7
CAISESKASGDNNEQFF	TRBV10-3	TRBJ2-1
CASSANSGGAGDTQYF	TRBV6-1	TRBJ2-3
CASRPPRLAGHTQYF	TRBV12-3/TRBV12-4	TRBJ2-3
CASSYSLAGLHEQFF	TRBV6-5	TRBJ2-1
CASSLATGQVYNEQFF	TRBV5-1	TRBJ2-1
CASSDVTGVFDEQFF	TRBV2	TRBJ2-1
CAISEVGNEQYF	TRBV10-3	TRBJ2-7
CATSRVSTGARGTDTQYF	TRBV15	TRBJ2-3
CASSEYRGFTGELFF	TRBV25-1	TRBJ2-2
CASQEDRYQETQYF	TRBV12-3/TRBV12-4	TRBJ2-5
CASSQFVPGNEKLFF	TRBV4-2	TRBJ1-4
CAISDSGVTDTQYF	TRBV10-3	TRBJ2-3
CASSLSPSGVDTQYF	TRBV7-3	TRBJ2-3
CASSQDRDRVYNEQFF	TRBV4-3	TRBJ2-1
CASSLSGTASYEQYF	TRBV7-8	TRBJ2-7
CVSIGADSGANVLTF	TRBV28	TRBJ2-6
CASSQVWGGELFF	TRBV3-1	TRBJ2-2
CSVRGQGKNTGELFF	TRBV29-1	TRBJ2-2
CASSLERGYLANTGELFF	TRBV11-2	TRBJ2-2
CASSVNRGQGYTF	TRBV9	TRBJ1-2
CASSVNRRKSPLHF	TRBV9	TRBJ1-6
CASSSIAPMDRLVRNTEAFF	TRBV11-2	TRBJ1-1
CASSSTITGELFF	TRBV5-1	TRBJ2-2
CATSGGKSFEQFF	TRBV24-1	TRBJ2-1
CAISATGAYQPQHF	TRBV10-3	TRBJ1-5
CSAPYPPSTNEKLFF	TRBV20-1	TRBJ1-4
CASSPWGVSYEQYF	TRBV27	TRBJ2-7
CASSQGLDRFQMVNQPQHF	TRBV4-3	TRBJ1-5
CASSLGPYNTGELFF	TRBV12-3/TRBV12-4	TRBJ2-2
CTSSPGLGSQNEQFF	TRBV5-1	TRBJ2-1
CASNAGAVVADTQYF	TRBV9	TRBJ2-3
CASSQEPGSGNSPLHF	TRBV3-1	TRBJ1-6
CATNTGEETQYF	TRBV15	TRBJ2-5
CASSVSGGARFSGNTIYF	TRBV9	TRBJ1-3
CSARDPLAGVVGEQFF	TRBV20-1	TRBJ2-1
CASSFGLVADETQYF	TRBV7-6	TRBJ2-5